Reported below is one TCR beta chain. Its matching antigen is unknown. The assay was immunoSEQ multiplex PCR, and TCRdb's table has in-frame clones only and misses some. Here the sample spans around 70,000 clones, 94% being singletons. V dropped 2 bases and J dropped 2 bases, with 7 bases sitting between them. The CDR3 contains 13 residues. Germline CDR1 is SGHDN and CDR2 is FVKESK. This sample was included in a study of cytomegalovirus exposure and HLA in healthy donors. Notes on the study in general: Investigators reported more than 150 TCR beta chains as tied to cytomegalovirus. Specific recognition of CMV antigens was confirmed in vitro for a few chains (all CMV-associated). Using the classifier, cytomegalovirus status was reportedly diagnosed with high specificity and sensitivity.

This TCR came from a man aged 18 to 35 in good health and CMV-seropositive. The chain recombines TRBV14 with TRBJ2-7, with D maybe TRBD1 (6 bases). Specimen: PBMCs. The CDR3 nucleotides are TGTGCCAGCAGCCAATGGGGGCCCTACGAGCAGTACTTC. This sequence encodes CASSQWGPYEQYF.